This T cell receptor beta chain was observed in a study of CD8+ T cells in alopecia areata (dated 2018 in TCRdb). Regarding the complete study: Treated patients were enrolled in an open-label pilot trial of oral tofacitinib at 5 to 10 mg twice daily for moderate-to-severe alopecia areata. Scalp clonality was compared across normal scalp (n=4), patchy alopecia areata scalp (n=8), and alopecia totalis/universalis scalp (n=8). The RNA source kit depended on sample type: the PAXgene miRNA kit for fixed scalp, the miRNeasy kit for PBMCs, and the RNeasy kit for mouse skin. Biopsies were taken from tofacitinib-treated patients at baseline and again at 4 and 24 weeks into treatment, and several of those patients also had a later scalp biopsy. Tofacitinib was administered for 6 to 18 months, and 6 months of follow-up off drug were then conducted to assess delayed response and recurrence. For the treated patients, the SALT score, which quantifies what percentage of scalp surface area is affected, served as the measure of disease severity. In humans, TCRbeta sequencing was performed on scalp tissue and on sorted CD4+ and CD8+ peripheral blood T cells from healthy controls and from patients with patchy or totalis/universalis alopecia areata. TCRbeta CDR3 regions were amplified by immunoSEQ multiplex PCR with 35 Vbeta forward and 13 Jbeta reverse primers. In both human patients and the C3H/HeJ mouse model, the study applied high-throughput TCRbeta sequencing to look at T cell clonal expansion in alopecia areata. What the authors observed across the whole study: Because the treated cohort was small and had just a single nonresponder, larger studies are needed to establish links between baseline CD8+ expansion and response. During tofacitinib treatment, many expanded lesional clones remained in scalp and blood, and this persistence may partly explain relapse after treatment is stopped. Tofacitinib significantly lowered scalp clonality and the number of expanded CD8+ clones among the top 100 scalp clones. Unlike mouse skin, which is dominated by gammadelta T cells, normal human skin has resident alphabeta T cells that are also sequenced, and this complicates analysis of the scalp TCR repertoire. Shared TCR sequences between patients were less evident than in mice, which may be partly attributable to HLA diversity in the patient population. Lesional scalp, especially in alopecia totalis/universalis, showed higher clonality and more expanded CD8+ clones than normal scalp, suggesting antigenic drive.

About this clone: Its cognate antigen has yet to be identified. It has no much larger one-base neighbor in the sample; base qualities were not kept.

Receptor libraries were prepared by the immunoSEQ multiplex PCR assay. To provide template for TCR sequencing, every sample had RNA extracted and reverse transcribed into cDNA. SuperScript III was used to make first-strand cDNA, primed with a 2:1 mix of oligo-dT and random hexamers. Amplification bias was assessed with a synthetic immune receptor repertoire, and residual bias was removed computationally. The study's own analysis went as follows. Raw reads were preprocessed for error removal, and CDR3 was defined according to IMGT conventions as running from the conserved cysteine to phenylalanine. Clonality was computed by normalizing Shannon entropy by log2 of the number of productive unique TCRs and subtracting the result from 1. Scalp TCRbeta sequences were cross-referenced with sorted blood CD4 and CD8 repertoires so that the CD4 or CD8 identity of scalp clones could be inferred. In its TCRdb copy, this immuneACCESS table keeps in-frame sequences only and misses some clones. Where compared with another copy, unresolved V genes explain less than half of these, and the others have no known cause. D and trimming were read from the DNA, whereas the V and J calls and clone size are those reported in that table. The sample table records about 110,000 clones; over 80% of these occur just once. Over 20% of the sample goes to the ten largest clones.

Inclusive of the bounding cysteine and phenylalanine, the CDR3 is 14 residues long. The read is trimmed to its CDR3 DNA, 42 bases read in frame from base 1. V is pared back by 4 bases and J by 5 bases, with 11 bases lying between the germline termini. CDR1 and CDR2 are read off the germline V gene as MGHRA and YSYEKL. The time point label of this sample denotes: 24 weeks on oral tofacitinib. The treatment or condition label on this specimen signifies: oral pan-JAK inhibitor, 5-10 mg twice daily. Peripheral blood and lesional scalp punch biopsies were obtained from patients with alopecia areata. PBMCs were isolated by density centrifugation and stained for CD3, CD4 and CD8, after which CD4+ and CD8+ T cells were sorted on a FACSAria.

Sequencing was performed on CD8+ T cells sorted from blood, taken at week 24, from a patient treated with tofacitinib. The receptor was isolated from a human donor with alopecia areata. The V and J segments used are TRBV4-1 and TRBJ2-2; TRBD2 is a possible D gene, resting on 5 matching bases. CDR3 protein: CASSRFEGTGELFF. At the DNA level, the sequence is TGCGCCAGCAGCCGTTTCGAGGGAACCGGGGAGCTGTTTTTT.